One and the same sample provided the 5 T cell receptor beta chains below, sequenced in a study of siplizumab effects on memory and regulatory T cells. Some clones are missing from TCRdb's copy, which holds only in-frame ones; the method was immunoSEQ multiplex PCR. The sample carries tens of thousands of clones, around 93% recorded once. Sequencing was carried out using CD8+ T cells sorted from blood. The source is a human donor in good health.

V and J are TRBV6-5 and TRBJ2-1; perhaps D is TRBD1 or TRBD2 (5 bases each). The CDR3 sequence is 11 residues long. Germline values: CDR1 MNHEY, CDR2 SVGAGI. V lost 2 bases and J lost 14, with 10 bases in between. The CDR3 nucleotides are TGTGCCAGCAGTTACGCAGGGACCGAGTTCTTC. As protein: CASSYAGTEFF.

The CDR3 sequence is CASSASGGHNQPQHF. The CDR3 bases are TGTGCCAGTAGTGCCTCAGGGGGTCACAATCAGCCCCAGCATTTT. The genes are TRBV19 and TRBJ1-5, with 7 bases fitting TRBD1. CDR1 is LNHDA and CDR2 is SQIVND in the germline V gene (reference sequence). J gave up 3 bases and V 5 bases, and 7 bases lay outside the gene matches. There are 15 residues in the CDR3.

The rearrangement links TRBV6-1 to TRBJ1-2; the D is unclear. The CDR3 is made up of 13 amino acids. Trimming shortened V by 5 bases and J by 4 bases, and 11 bases separated the two germline ends. The germline CDR1 and CDR2 sequences are MNHNS and SASEGT. The CDR3 DNA reads as TGTGCCAGCAGTTCTCGTAGTCTCTATGGCTACACCTTC. This gives the protein CASSSRSLYGYTF.

The rearrangement uses TRBV7-9 and TRBJ1-1, with 7 bases fitting TRBD1. The germline CDR1 and CDR2 sequences are SEHNR and FQNEAQ (reference sequence). CDR3 length equals 15 residues. The V segment lost 5 bases and the J segment 5 bases; nucleotides outside the gene matches: 11. The CDR3 DNA reads TGTGCCAGCAGCCCCTTAAACAGGGGTATGACTGAAGCTTTCTTT. Amino acids: CASSPLNRGMTEAFF.

The chain carries TRBV6-5 and TRBJ1-5; D is unclear. This CDR3 comprises 14 residues. The V end lost 2 bases, the J end lost 0 bases, and 5 bases lay between the germline ends. Germline loops: CDR1 MNHEY, CDR2 SVGAGI. This CDR3 is CASSYPDSNQPQHF. The CDR3 DNA reads as TGTGCCAGCAGTTACCCCGATAGCAATCAGCCCCAGCATTTT.